This T cell receptor beta chain stems from a study of T cell changes during pregnancy in multiple sclerosis. Method: immunoSEQ multiplex PCR; TCRdb's copy keeps in-frame clones and lacks some. Of around 39,000 clones in the sample, around 92% were seen once. The germline V gene encodes CDR1 MGHRA and CDR2 YSYEKL. The V gene end was trimmed by 4 bases and the J gene end by 1 base; junction bases not matched to a gene: 3. The CDR3 length is 15 residues. The chain carries TRBV4-1 and TRBJ1-1; TRBD1 matches at 10 bases. The sequencing here drew on CD4+ T cells from peripheral blood mononuclear cells, taken in the third trimester of pregnancy. The sequence was collected from a female donor in good health, enrolled as a control in a pregnancy study. The CDR3 loop is CASSPRTGGNTEAFF. The CDR3 nucleotides read TGCGCCAGCAGCCCCCGGACAGGGGGGAACACTGAAGCTTTCTTT.